Below, 19 T cell receptor beta chains from the same sample are listed, as sequenced in a study of T cell responses to AZD1222 COVID-19 vaccine. Sequencing was performed with immunoSEQ multiplex PCR; in TCRdb, only in-frame clones are kept and a portion is missing. The table has about 130,000 clones, roughly 93% seen once. The sequences come from peripheral blood, collected on day 0 of AZD1222 vaccination. The receptors shown here come from an adult in good health.

This chain connects TRBV9 to TRBJ2-1, with 7 bases matching TRBD2. CDR1 is SGDLS, CDR2 YYNGEE, per germline. The ends lost 0 bases at V and 11 bases at J; junction bases unmatched: 5. The CDR3 consists of 13 residues. The DNA for the CDR3 is TGTGCCAGCAGCGTAGATCTGAGCGGGAAGCAGTTCTTC. Protein sequence: CASSVDLSGKQFF.

The chain carries TRBV28 and TRBJ1-5; tentatively, D is TRBD1 (6 bases). Germline CDR1 MDHEN, CDR2 SYDVKM. The CDR3 sequence is 13 residues long. The V and J ends lost 7 bases and 7 bases respectively, with 14 bases between them. CDR3 protein: CASKRGGAQPQHF. The CDR3 DNA reads as TGTGCCAGCAAAAGGGGGGGTGCGCAGCCCCAGCATTTT.

The CDR3 coding sequence is TGTGCCAGTAAAGACCGGGACACCCTTAACTATGGCTACACCTTC. As protein: CASKDRDTLNYGYTF. This chain joins TRBV28 and TRBJ1-2, with D perhaps matching TRBD1 (6 bases). The V gene lost 9 bases and the J gene lost 1 base, with 18 bases spanning the gap. The length of the CDR3 is 15 residues. The germline V gene has CDR1 MDHEN and CDR2 SYDVKM.

CDR3 DNA sequence: TGTGCCAGCAGTAAAAGGGGGGGACACCGAGAAAAACTGTTTTTT. Translation gives CASSKRGGHREKLFF. The chain combines TRBV6-7 with TRBJ1-4; perhaps TRBD1 as D (6 bases). TRBV6-7 is placed among ORFs of uncertain function. The V end lost 5 bases, the J end lost 8 bases, and 18 bases lay between the germline ends. This CDR3 has 15 residues.

The chain links TRBV19 to TRBJ1-4; the D is unclear. The V and J ends lost 6 bases and 2 bases respectively, with 13 bases between them. The CDR3 runs 15 residues. CDR1 LNHDA and CDR2 SQIVND come from the germline V gene (reference sequence). The CDR3: CASRTRRETNEKLFF. As DNA, the CDR3 is TGTGCCAGTAGGACCCGAAGAGAGACTAATGAAAAACTGTTTTTT.

The chain has TRBV6-2 or TRBV6-3 and TRBJ1-5, with 7 bases identical to TRBD1. After removal of 2 bases from V and 0 bases from J, the junction contained 7 bases not matched to a gene. The CDR3 consists of 17 residues. Germline V gene data show CDR1 as MNHEY and CDR2 as SVGEGT. CDR3 residues: CASSYARTGYSNQPQHF. The CDR3 DNA reads TGTGCCAGCAGTTACGCCAGGACAGGTTATAGCAATCAGCCCCAGCATTTT.

The chain is built from TRBV20-1 and TRBJ1-1; D is unclear. V gave up 3 bases and J gave up 5 bases, with 4 bases separating them. CDR1 and CDR2 from the germline V gene are DFQATT and SNEGSKA (reference sequence). The CDR3 totals 10 residues. This CDR3 is CSASKTEAFF. The CDR3 DNA is TGCAGTGCTAGTAAAACTGAAGCTTTCTTT.

The rearrangement uses TRBV5-5 and TRBJ1-2; TRBD1 might be the D (6 bases). V was trimmed by 4 bases and J by 2 bases, leaving 15 bases between them. CDR3 length: 15 amino acids. Looked up from germline, CDR1 is SGHKS and CDR2 is YYEKEE (reference sequence). The CDR3 loop reads CASSLSGGANYGYTF. As DNA, the CDR3 is TGTGCCAGCAGCCTCTCGGGGGGGGCCAACTATGGCTACACCTTC.

V is TRBV16 and J is TRBJ1-1; TRBD1 is a possible D gene (5 bases). Between the trimmed V and J ends, which lost 2 bases and 0 bases, there was a span of 10 bases. CDR3 length: 15 amino acids. Per the germline V gene, CDR1 is KGHSY and CDR2 is FQNENV. CDR3 in amino acids: CASSQPQQVNTEAFF. The DNA for the CDR3 is TGTGCCAGCAGCCAACCCCAACAGGTGAACACTGAAGCTTTCTTT.

This clone came up once. The chain employs TRBV28 and TRBJ1-6; D gene unclear. Trimming took 7 bases from V and 4 from J, leaving 11 bases between them. This CDR3 spans 14 amino acids. CDR1 and CDR2 (germline): MDHEN, SYDVKM. CDR3 residues: CASTPQRYNSPLHF. Here the CDR3 DNA reads TGTGCCAGCACTCCTCAGCGATATAATTCACCCCTCCACTTT. The variable domain in full, completed from reference TRBV28 and TRBJ1-6, reads DVKVTQSSRYLVKRTGEKVFLECVQDMDHENMFWYRQDPGLGLRLIYFSYDVKMKEKGDIPEGYSVSREKKERFSLILESASTNQTSMYLCASTPQRYNSPLHFGNGTRLTVT.

The rearrangement uses TRBV5-8 and TRBJ2-5, with TRBD2 matching 8 bases. This CDR3 is 16 amino acids long. The V gene's germline CDR1 is SGHTS and CDR2 YDEGEE. V shed 5 bases, J shed 0 bases, and the junction held 9 bases outside the gene matches. The CDR3 DNA follows: TGTGCCAGCAGACCCGGCATAGCGGGAAACCAAGAGACCCAGTACTTC. As protein: CASRPGIAGNQETQYF.

This sequence joins TRBV7-3 and TRBJ2-3; D is unclear. Germline CDR1 reads SGHTA; CDR2 reads FQGTGA. The CDR3 length is 15 residues. Trimming took off 2 bases at V and 0 bases at J, with 9 bases between the two ends. CDR3 amino acids: CASSLGTASTDTQYF. For the CDR3, the DNA is TGTGCCAGCAGCTTAGGAACGGCAAGCACAGATACGCAGTATTTT.

The chain has TRBV28 and TRBJ1-2; TRBD1 might be the D (5 bases). V gave up 8 bases and J gave up 0 bases, with 16 bases separating them. The CDR3 sequence is 15 residues long. Germline values: CDR1 MDHEN, CDR2 SYDVKM. The CDR3 region is CASVEEGQTNYGYTF. The CDR3 nucleotides are TGTGCCAGCGTGGAGGAGGGGCAGACTAACTATGGCTACACCTTC.

The rearrangement joins TRBV3-1 (or the pseudogene TRBV3-2) to TRBJ2-7; possible D gene TRBD1, 5 bases. This CDR3 region has 15 residues. Germline values: CDR1 LGHDT, CDR2 YNNKEL (reference sequence). Trimming stripped 0 bases from V and 2 bases from J, with 11 bases between. In DNA, the CDR3 is TGTGCCAGCAGCCAAGATGACAGTGGGGCCTACGAGCAGTACTTC. This translates into CASSQDDSGAYEQYF.

Concerning this clone itself: A read error may account for a junction end that differs from germline. This chain uses TRBV7-2 with TRBJ1-1; TRBD1 matches at 7 bases. The CDR3 loop spans 17 amino acids. Germline CDR1 and CDR2: SGHTA and FQGNSA. The CDR3 sequence is CASSLYPRTGRFDGRIF. The CDR3 coding sequence is TGTGCCAGCAGCTTATACCCTAGGACAGGTCGCTTCGACGGACGGATCTTT.

The V gene is TRBV5-1, the J gene TRBJ1-4, with a weak D call TRBD1 (6 bases). CDR1 and CDR2 (germline): SGHRS, YFSETQ. The CDR3 extends over 12 amino acids. This chain's CDR3 is CASRGSNEKLFF. CDR3 nucleotide sequence: TGCGCTTCCAGGGGAAGTAATGAAAAACTGTTTTTT.

This clone has just a few counts. This chain links TRBV7-9 with TRBJ2-1; the D gene is possibly TRBD2 (5 bases). The germline V and J ends were trimmed by 5 bases and 5 bases, with 16 bases remaining between them. The V gene's germline CDR1 is SEHNR and CDR2 FQNEAQ (reference sequence). This CDR3 spans 15 amino acids. CDR3: CASSPPGGGHNEQFF. Written as DNA, the CDR3 is TGTGCCAGCAGCCCTCCAGGAGGCGGGCACAATGAGCAGTTCTTC.

This chain joins TRBV18 and TRBJ1-1, with 7 bases aligning to TRBD1. The CDR3 loop spans 15 amino acids. The V segment lost 1 base and the J segment 3 bases; nucleotides outside the gene matches: 5. Germline V gives CDR1 KGHSH, CDR2 LQKENI. The CDR3: CASSPRTGGDTEAFF. DNA for the CDR3: TGTGCCAGCTCACCACGGACAGGAGGGGACACTGAAGCTTTCTTT.

V is TRBV19 and J is TRBJ1-2, with D hard to call. Germline V gene data show CDR1 as LNHDA and CDR2 as SQIVND (reference sequence). CDR3 length: 13 amino acids. V lost 2 bases, J lost 4 bases, and 8 bases lay in between. The CDR3 DNA sequence: TGTGCCAGTAGTATATCATTAGTCTATGGCTACACCTTC. Its translation: CASSISLVYGYTF.